This T cell receptor beta chain was sequenced for a study of T cells in Graves' hyperthyroidism and ophthalmopathy. What was amplified from RNA transcripts were TCR beta CDR3 regions. Using the HTBI primer set, a first-round RT-PCR was run on the TCR CDR3. TCRdb recomputed calls from the multiplex PCR reads with MiXCR, one row per CDR3 protein. Among hundreds of thousands of distinct CDR3 sequences, less than 20% were seen once, and the ten largest hold around 30%. This clonotype was detected many times. With V trimmed by 7 bases and J by 2 bases, 5 bases remained unmatched. The germline CDR1 and CDR2 sequences are SGHRS and YFSETQ. This CDR3 contains 13 residues.

J is TRBJ2-5 and V is TRBV5-1; 7 nucleotides match TRBD2. This clonotype originated in a woman younger than 35 with Graves' hyperthyroidism that later progressed to Graves' ophthalmopathy. Sequences were obtained from blood. The CDR3: CASSRTRQETQYF. CDR3 bases: TGCGCCAGCTCCAGGACTAGGCAAGAGACCCAGTACTTC.